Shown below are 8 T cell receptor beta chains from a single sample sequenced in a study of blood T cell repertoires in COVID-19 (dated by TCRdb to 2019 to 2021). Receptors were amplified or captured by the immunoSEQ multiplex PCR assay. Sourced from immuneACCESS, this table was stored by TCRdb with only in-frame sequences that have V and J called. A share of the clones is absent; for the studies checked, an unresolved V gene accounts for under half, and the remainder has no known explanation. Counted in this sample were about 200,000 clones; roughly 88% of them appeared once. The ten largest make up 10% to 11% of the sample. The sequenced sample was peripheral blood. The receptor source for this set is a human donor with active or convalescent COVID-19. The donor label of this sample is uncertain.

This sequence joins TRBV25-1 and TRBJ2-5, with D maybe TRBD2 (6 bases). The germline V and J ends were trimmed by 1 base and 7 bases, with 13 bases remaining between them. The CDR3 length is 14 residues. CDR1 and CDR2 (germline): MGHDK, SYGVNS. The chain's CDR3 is CASSEFGGPGTQYF. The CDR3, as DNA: TGTGCCAGCAGTGAATTCGGGGGTCCGGGGACCCAGTACTTC.

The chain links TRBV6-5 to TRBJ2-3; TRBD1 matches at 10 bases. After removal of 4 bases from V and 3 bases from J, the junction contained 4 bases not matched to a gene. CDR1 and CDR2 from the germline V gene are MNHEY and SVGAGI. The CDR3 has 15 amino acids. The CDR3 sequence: CASSSPGQGTDTQYF. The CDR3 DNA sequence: TGTGCCAGCAGTTCTCCGGGACAGGGGACAGATACGCAGTATTTT.

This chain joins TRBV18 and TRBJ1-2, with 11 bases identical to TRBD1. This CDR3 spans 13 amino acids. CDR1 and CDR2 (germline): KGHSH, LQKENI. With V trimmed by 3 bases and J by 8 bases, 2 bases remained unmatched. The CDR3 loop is CASSPGQGEGYTF. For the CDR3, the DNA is TGTGCCAGCTCACCGGGACAGGGGGAAGGCTACACCTTC. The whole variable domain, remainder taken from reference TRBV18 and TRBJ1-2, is NAGVMQNPRHLVRRRGQEARLRCSPMKGHSHVYWYRQLPEEGLKFMVYLQKENIIDESGMPKERFSAEFPKEGPSILRIQQVVRGDSAAYFCASSPGQGEGYTFGSGTRLTVV.

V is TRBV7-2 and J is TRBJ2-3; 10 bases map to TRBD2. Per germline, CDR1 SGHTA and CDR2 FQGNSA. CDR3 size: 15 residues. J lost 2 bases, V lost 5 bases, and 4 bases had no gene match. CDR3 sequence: CASSRGLAHTDTQYF. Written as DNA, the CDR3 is TGTGCCAGCAGCCGGGGACTAGCGCACACAGATACGCAGTATTTT.

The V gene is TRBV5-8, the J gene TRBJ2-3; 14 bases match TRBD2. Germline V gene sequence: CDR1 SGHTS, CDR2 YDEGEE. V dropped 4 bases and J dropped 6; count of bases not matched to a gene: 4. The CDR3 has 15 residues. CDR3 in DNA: TGTGCCAGCAGCCTCCGGACTAGCGGGGGGGATACGCAGTATTTT. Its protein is CASSLRTSGGDTQYF.

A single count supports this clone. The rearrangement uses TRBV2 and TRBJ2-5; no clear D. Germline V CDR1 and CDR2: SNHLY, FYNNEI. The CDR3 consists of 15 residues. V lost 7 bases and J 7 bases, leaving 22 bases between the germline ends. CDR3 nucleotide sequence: TGTGCCAGCATGAACGTCGTAGGCGGTGGCGGGACCCAGTACTTC. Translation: CASMNVVGGGGTQYF.

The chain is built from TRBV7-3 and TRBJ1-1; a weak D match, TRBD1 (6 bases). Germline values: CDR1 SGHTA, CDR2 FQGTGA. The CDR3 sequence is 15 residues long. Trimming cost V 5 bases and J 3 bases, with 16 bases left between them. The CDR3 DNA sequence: TGTGCCAGCAGCCTCACACAGGGTCCGGACACTGAAGCTTTCTTT. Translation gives CASSLTQGPDTEAFF. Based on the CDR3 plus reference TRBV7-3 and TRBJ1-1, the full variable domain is GAGVSQTPSNKVTEKGKYVELRCDPISGHTALYWYRQSLGQGPEFLIYFQGTGAADDSGLPNDRFFAVRPEGSVSTLKIQRTERGDSAVYLCASSLTQGPDTEAFFGQGTRLTVV.

CDR3 loop: CASSLAPGQGVYGYTF. CDR3 sequence (DNA): TGTGCCAGCAGCTTGGCCCCGGGACAGGGTGTGTATGGCTACACCTTC. V gene TRBV5-4 combines with J gene TRBJ1-2, with 9 nucleotides matching TRBD1. The ends lost 0 bases at V and 5 bases at J; junction bases unmatched: 8. From germline, CDR1 is SGHNT and CDR2 YYREEE (reference sequence). CDR3 length: 16 amino acids.